The 26 T cell receptor beta chains presented below share a single source sample, sequenced in a study of cytomegalovirus exposure and HLA in healthy donors. Libraries were prepared by immunoSEQ multiplex PCR; TCRdb keeps only in-frame clonotypes and omits some of them. This repertoire shows about 110,000 clones, 95% found once; its top ten account for 0.67%. The specimen was PBMCs. All receptors derive from a woman aged 18-30 years in good health and CMV-seronegative.

V gene TRBV2 combines with J gene TRBJ2-3, with TRBD2 matching over 16 bases. This CDR3 has 16 residues. V shed 8 bases, J shed 1 base, and the junction held 3 bases outside the gene matches. The germline CDR1 and CDR2 sequences are SNHLY and FYNNEI. The CDR3 bases are TGTGCCAGCGGGACTAGCGGGGGGGCCCGCACAGATACGCAGTATTTT. It is translated as CASGTSGGARTDTQYF.

The chain carries TRBV2 and TRBJ1-6, with TRBD1 identical over 8 bases. The CDR3 extends over 14 amino acids. Germline V CDR1 and CDR2: SNHLY, FYNNEI. V lost 6 bases, J lost 9 bases, and 7 bases stayed unmatched. This CDR3 reads CASSGTGSSSPLHF. In nucleotides, the CDR3 is TGTGCCAGCAGCGGGACAGGAAGCAGTTCACCCCTCCACTTT.

V usage is TRBV27 and J usage is TRBJ1-5; 11 bases match TRBD1. The CDR3 covers 16 residues. Trimming removed 1 base from V and 7 bases from J; junction bases left unmatched: 6. Germline CDR1 MNHEY, CDR2 SMNVEV (reference sequence). The CDR3 DNA follows: TGTGCCAGCAGTTTATATGGACAGGGGGCACGGCAGCCCCAGCATTTT. Amino acid sequence: CASSLYGQGARQPQHF.

V gene TRBV5-1 combines with J gene TRBJ2-3; D may be TRBD2 (7 bases). Per germline, CDR1 SGHRS and CDR2 YFSETQ. Trimming shortened V by 1 base and J by 2 bases, and 14 bases separated the two germline ends. CDR3 length: 16 residues. CDR3 sequence (DNA): TGCGCCAGCAGCTTGATGGGGGGGGGACACACAGATACGCAGTATTTT. Amino acid sequence: CASSLMGGGHTDTQYF.

This chain uses TRBV4-2 with TRBJ2-7; D is unresolved. CDR3 length: 15 amino acids. V gave up 2 bases and J gave up 5 bases, with 16 bases separating them. CDR1 is LGHNA, CDR2 YNFKEQ, per germline. The CDR3 sequence: CASSQSSGSWDEQYF. The CDR3 bases are TGTGCCAGCAGCCAAAGCTCAGGATCTTGGGACGAGCAGTACTTC.

V is TRBV27 and J is TRBJ2-5; 8 positions match TRBD1. After removal of 4 bases from V and 2 bases from J, the junction contained 12 bases not matched to a gene. The germline V gene has CDR1 MNHEY and CDR2 SMNVEV (reference sequence). The CDR3 is made up of 17 amino acids. Here the CDR3 reads CASSSTPGTGLQETQYF. The CDR3 region has the DNA TGTGCCAGCAGTTCCACTCCGGGGACAGGTCTTCAAGAGACCCAGTACTTC.

This clone was detected once. V usage is TRBV7-9 and J usage is TRBJ1-2; the D is unclear. CDR3 size: 12 residues. Germline V lookup: CDR1 SEHNR, CDR2 FQNEAQ (reference sequence). Trimming took 3 bases from V and 6 from J, leaving 8 bases between them. The CDR3 DNA sequence: TGTGCCAGCAGCTTTCTAGTGGATGGCTACACCTTC. Its protein is CASSFLVDGYTF.

The rearrangement joins TRBV4-2 to TRBJ2-1; D is perhaps TRBD2 (7 bases). V dropped 2 bases and J dropped 0 bases, with 14 bases sitting between them. This CDR3 contains 17 residues. Looked up from germline, CDR1 is LGHNA and CDR2 is YNFKEQ. CDR3 bases: TGTGCCAGCAGCCAAATGGGGGGGGCCTCCTCCTACAATGAGCAGTTCTTC. Protein product: CASSQMGGASSYNEQFF.

The chain has TRBV27 and TRBJ2-5; TRBD2 might be the D (7 bases). V lost 0 bases and J 5 bases, leaving 16 bases between the germline ends. CDR1 and CDR2 (germline): MNHEY, SMNVEV (reference sequence). This CDR3 is built from 16 residues. The CDR3 protein is CASSLSARGAAETQYF. The CDR3 DNA follows: TGTGCCAGCAGTTTATCGGCCCGGGGGGCGGCGGAGACCCAGTACTTC.

The chain combines TRBV5-8 with TRBJ2-7; a weak D match, TRBD1 (5 bases). Per the germline V gene, CDR1 is SGHTS and CDR2 is YDEGEE. Trimming removed 4 bases from V and 2 bases from J, with 19 bases in between. This CDR3 is built from 16 residues. CDR3 in DNA: TGTGCCAGCAGCACACCGACGGAGACAGAAACCTACGAGCAGTACTTC. It specifies CASSTPTETETYEQYF.

This chain uses TRBV4-3 with TRBJ1-1, with 8 nucleotides matching TRBD1. The CDR3 is made up of 15 amino acids. Germline V gene sequence: CDR1 LGHNA, CDR2 YSLEER. V shed 3 bases, J shed 5 bases, and the junction held 8 bases outside the gene matches. Here the CDR3 DNA reads TGCGCCAGCAGCCAGGGACAGGAATCTCTGACTGAAGCTTTCTTT. This encodes CASSQGQESLTEAFF.

The chain joins TRBV4-1 to TRBJ1-2, with 9 bases that match TRBD1. This CDR3 has 18 amino acids. The germline gives CDR1 MGHRA, CDR2 YSYEKL. V shed 3 bases and J 4 bases; nucleotides not matched to a gene: 15. The CDR3 spells CASSHHARADRGVYGYTF. In nucleotides, the CDR3 is TGCGCCAGCAGCCATCACGCAAGGGCAGACAGGGGGGTCTATGGCTACACCTTC.

This chain connects TRBV4-2 to TRBJ2-7, with a possible D match to TRBD1 (5 bases). Trimming shortened V by 3 bases and J by 6 bases, and 12 bases separated the two germline ends. Germline V gene data show CDR1 as LGHNA and CDR2 as YNFKEQ. The CDR3 sequence is 13 residues long. The CDR3 loop is CASSQATGREQYF. CDR3 in DNA: TGTGCCAGCAGCCAGGCTACAGGTCGCGAGCAGTACTTC.

The genes are TRBV2 and TRBJ2-6; D remains unclear. Deletions cut 7 bases from V and 6 bases from J, with 10 bases between. The CDR3 runs to 13 residues. Germline CDR1 and CDR2: SNHLY and FYNNEI. The CDR3 DNA is TGTGCCAGCAATCAGGATTTGGCCAACGTCCTGACTTTC. This encodes CASNQDLANVLTF.

The chain has TRBV10-3 and TRBJ1-1, with 9 bases aligning to TRBD1. The V segment lost 5 bases and the J segment 1 base; nucleotides outside the gene matches: 5. CDR1 and CDR2 from the germline V gene are ENHRY and SYGVKD. This CDR3 comprises 15 residues. CDR3 residues: CAISPGQGGNTEAFF. The CDR3 DNA reads as TGTGCCATCAGTCCGGGACAGGGTGGGAACACTGAAGCTTTCTTT.

V usage is TRBV29-1 and J usage is TRBJ1-2; 7 bases are shared with TRBD1. The V gene's germline CDR1 is SQVTM and CDR2 ANQGSEA. The CDR3 is 13 amino acids. V gave up 6 bases and J gave up 5 bases; unmatched junction bases: 9. In nucleotides, the CDR3 is TGCAGCGTAGAGACAGGGATCTGGTATGGCTACACCTTC. Protein sequence: CSVETGIWYGYTF.

This rearrangement joins TRBV27 to TRBJ2-7; D remains ambiguous. The CDR3 contains 15 residues. V dropped 8 bases and J dropped 0 bases, with 17 bases sitting between them. The germline CDR1 and CDR2 sequences are MNHEY and SMNVEV (reference sequence). Here the CDR3 DNA reads TGTGCCAGCCGTGGCGGATACGCCCTCTCCTACGAGCAGTACTTC. It codes for CASRGGYALSYEQYF.

The chain employs TRBV28 and TRBJ1-1; D not certain. Deletions cut 4 bases from V and 1 base from J, with 4 bases between. The CDR3 totals 12 residues. The V gene's germline CDR1 is MDHEN and CDR2 SYDVKM. The CDR3 DNA sequence: TGTGCCAGCAGTTACGGGAACACTGAAGCTTTCTTT. Protein sequence: CASSYGNTEAFF. Using reference TRBV28 and TRBJ1-1 for the parts outside the CDR3, the full variable domain is DVKVTQSSRYLVKRTGEKVFLECVQDMDHENMFWYRQDPGLGLRLIYFSYDVKMKEKGDIPEGYSVSREKKERFSLILESASTNQTSMYLCASSYGNTEAFFGQGTRLTVV.

This sequence joins TRBV6-1 and TRBJ1-1; 8 bases are a match to TRBD1. With 2 bases clipped from V and 1 base from J, the junction kept 6 bases outside the gene matches. The CDR3 totals 16 residues. CDR1 is MNHNS and CDR2 is SASEGT in the germline V gene. CDR3 sequence (DNA): TGTGCCAGCAGTGAATGGCAGACAGGGGCGAACACTGAAGCTTTCTTT. This encodes CASSEWQTGANTEAFF.

The rearrangement links TRBV5-1 to TRBJ2-7, with 11 bases matching TRBD1. The trim removed 4 bases at V and 3 bases at J, leaving 6 bases unmatched. This CDR3 comprises 15 residues. The germline V gene encodes CDR1 SGHRS and CDR2 YFSETQ. CDR3 residues: CASSGGQGGIYEQYF. In nucleotides, the CDR3 is TGCGCCAGCAGCGGGGGACAGGGGGGTATCTACGAGCAGTACTTC. The variable domain in full, completed from reference TRBV5-1 and TRBJ2-7, reads KAGVTQTPRYLIKTRGQQVTLSCSPISGHRSVSWYQQTPGQGLQFLFEYFSETQRNKGNFPGRFSGRQFSNSRSEMNVSTLELGDSALYLCASSGGQGGIYEQYFGPGTRLTVT.

The chain has TRBV5-6 and TRBJ1-4, with 8 bases aligning to TRBD1. The V gene's germline CDR1 is SGHDT and CDR2 YYEEEE. The V gene end was trimmed by 4 bases and the J gene end by 5 bases; junction bases not matched to a gene: 16. The CDR3 has 18 amino acids. As DNA, the CDR3 is TGTGCCAGCAGCGACCGGGACAGGTTGTTCCCCATCAATGAAAAACTGTTTTTT. Its protein product is CASSDRDRLFPINEKLFF.

The rearrangement links TRBV6-8 to TRBJ2-7; tentative D call: TRBD2 (6 bases). The CDR3 contains 15 residues. Trimming cost V 0 bases and J 7 bases, with 16 bases left between them. Germline V gene sequence: CDR1 MNHGY, CDR2 SAAAGT. The CDR3 reads CASSYSGGYKDEQYF. CDR3 bases: TGTGCCAGCAGTTACTCTGGGGGGTACAAAGATGAGCAGTACTTC.

The genes are TRBV7-4 and TRBJ1-1; maybe TRBD1 (5 bases). The ends were cut back, 1 base at V and 3 bases at J, with 12 bases in the middle. CDR1 and CDR2 from the germline V gene are SGHVT and SQSDAQ. The CDR3 is made up of 15 amino acids. This CDR3 is CASSLGEGKDTEAFF. CDR3 coding DNA: TGTGCCAGCAGCTTAGGGGAGGGGAAGGACACTGAAGCTTTCTTT.

The chain combines TRBV5-1 with TRBJ2-1, with 8 bases aligning to TRBD2. J gave up 6 bases and V 3 bases, and 5 bases lay outside the gene matches. Germline CDR1 reads SGHRS; CDR2 reads YFSETQ. This CDR3 contains 14 residues. Here the CDR3 reads CASSYGGALNEQFF. For the CDR3, the DNA is TGCGCCAGCAGCTACGGGGGGGCCCTCAATGAGCAGTTCTTC.

The V gene is TRBV6-1, the J gene TRBJ1-1; the D gene is possibly TRBD1 (6 bases). Per germline, CDR1 MNHNS and CDR2 SASEGT. The V gene lost 4 bases and the J gene lost 3 bases, with 12 bases spanning the gap. There are 14 residues in the CDR3. CDR3 DNA: TGTGCCAGCAGTGGAAACAGGGCCCACACTGAAGCTTTCTTT. Translated: CASSGNRAHTEAFF.

The chain links TRBV7-2 to TRBJ2-7, with D possibly being TRBD1 (6 bases). Germline lookup yields CDR1 SGHTA and CDR2 FQGNSA. The CDR3 runs 14 residues. V lost 5 bases, J lost 6 bases, and 17 bases lay in between. CDR3 region: CASSPGTRLGEQYF. The CDR3 DNA reads TGTGCCAGCAGCCCAGGGACACGCTTGGGCGAGCAGTACTTC.